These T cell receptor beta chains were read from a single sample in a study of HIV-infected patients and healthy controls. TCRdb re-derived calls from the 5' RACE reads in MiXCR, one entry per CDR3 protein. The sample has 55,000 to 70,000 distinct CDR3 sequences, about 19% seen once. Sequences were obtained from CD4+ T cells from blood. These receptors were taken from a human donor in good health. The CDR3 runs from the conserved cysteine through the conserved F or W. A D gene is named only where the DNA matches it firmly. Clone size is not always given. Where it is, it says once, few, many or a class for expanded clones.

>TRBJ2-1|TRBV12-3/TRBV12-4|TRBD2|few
CASSPGTSGIYNEQFF
TGTGCCAGCAGCCCCGGGACTAGCGGAATCTACAATGAGCAGTTCTTC
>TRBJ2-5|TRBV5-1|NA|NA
CASSLGLVETQYF
TGCGCCAGCAGCTTGGGCCTAGTAGAGACCCAGTACTTC
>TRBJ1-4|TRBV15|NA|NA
CATGRGQGEKLFF
TGTGCCACTGGGAGAGGGCAAGGAGAAAAACTGTTTTTT
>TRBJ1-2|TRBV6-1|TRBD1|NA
CASSGDGTGLGYTF
TGTGCCAGCAGTGGAGACGGGACAGGACTTGGCTACACCTTC
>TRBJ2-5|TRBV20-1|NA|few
CSARVGQGGQTQYF
TGCAGTGCTAGGGTAGGGCAGGGCGGCCAGACCCAGTACTTC
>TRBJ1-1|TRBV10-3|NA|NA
CAISQGLKNTEAFF
TGTGCCATCTCACAGGGTCTTAAGAACACTGAAGCTTTCTTT
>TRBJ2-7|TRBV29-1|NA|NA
CSVEESGPRYEQYF
TGCAGCGTTGAAGAGTCGGGGCCCCGCTACGAGCAGTACTTC
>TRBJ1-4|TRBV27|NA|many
CASSFDGTRKLFF
TGTGCCAGCAGTTTTGACGGGACCCGAAAACTGTTTTTT
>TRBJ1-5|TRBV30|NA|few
CAWSVERSPPTQNQPQHF
TGTGCCTGGAGTGTAGAGCGCAGCCCACCGACCCAAAATCAGCCCCAGCATTTT
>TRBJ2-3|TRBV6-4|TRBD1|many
CASSGQGLGTDTQYF
TGTGCCAGCAGCGGACAGGGATTGGGCACAGATACGCAGTATTTT
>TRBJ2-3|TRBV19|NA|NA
CASSMERSTDTQYF
TGTGCCAGTAGTATGGAGCGGAGCACAGATACGCAGTATTTT
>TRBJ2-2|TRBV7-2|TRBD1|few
CASSSTGTGNTGELFF
TGTGCCAGCAGCTCTACCGGGACAGGGAACACCGGGGAGCTGTTTTTT
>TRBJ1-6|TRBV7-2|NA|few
CASSLGPSSYNSPLHF
TGTGCCAGCAGCTTAGGCCCCAGCTCCTATAATTCACCCCTCCACTTT
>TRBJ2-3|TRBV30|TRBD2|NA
CAWSARGGTQYF
TGTGCCTGGAGTGCTCGGGGGGGGACGCAGTATTTT
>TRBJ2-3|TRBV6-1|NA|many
CASSERPNGYTDTQYF
TGTGCCAGCAGTGAACGCCCAAACGGATACACAGATACGCAGTATTTT
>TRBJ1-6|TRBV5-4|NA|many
CASSSRLSSYNSPLHF
TGTGCCAGCAGCTCGCGACTGAGCTCCTATAATTCACCCCTCCACTTT
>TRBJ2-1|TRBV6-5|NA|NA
CASSYRSLDNEQFF
TGTGCCAGCAGTTACCGATCACTGGACAATGAGCAGTTCTTC
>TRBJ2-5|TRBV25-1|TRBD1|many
CASSDPDRGHRETQYF
TGTGCCAGCAGTGACCCGGACAGGGGGCATCGAGAGACCCAGTACTTC
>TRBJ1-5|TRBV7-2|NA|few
CASSLLGGGQPQHF
TGTGCCAGCAGCTTATTAGGGGGAGGTCAGCCCCAGCATTTT
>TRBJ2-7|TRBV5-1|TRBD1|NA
CASSSPETGEREQYF
TGCGCCAGCAGCTCACCCGAGACAGGGGAGCGCGAGCAGTACTTC
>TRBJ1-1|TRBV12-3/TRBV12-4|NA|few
CASRITAMNTEAFF
TGTGCCAGCAGGATAACAGCTATGAACACTGAAGCTTTCTTT
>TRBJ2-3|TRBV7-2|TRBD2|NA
CASSPLGLAGTDTQYF
TGTGCCAGCAGCCCCTTAGGACTAGCGGGAACAGATACGCAGTATTTT
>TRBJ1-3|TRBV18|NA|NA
CASSYGEGVSGNTIYF
TGTGCCAGCTCATACGGGGAGGGTGTTTCTGGAAACACCATATATTTT
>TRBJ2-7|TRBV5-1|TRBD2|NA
CASSQGLEGDEQYF
TGCGCCAGCAGCCAGGGACTAGAGGGCGACGAGCAGTACTTC
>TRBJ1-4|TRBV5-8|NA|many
CASSLWTVGEKLFF
TGTGCCAGCAGCTTGTGGACAGTGGGAGAAAAACTGTTTTTT
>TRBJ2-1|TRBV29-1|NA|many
CSVVIRDIGQFF
TGCAGCGTTGTAATACGGGACATCGGGCAGTTCTTC
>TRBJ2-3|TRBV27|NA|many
CASSVRDIWGTDTQYF
TGTGCCAGCAGTGTACGGGACATATGGGGCACAGATACGCAGTATTTT
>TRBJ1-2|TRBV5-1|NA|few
CASNPDSNYGYTF
TGCGCCAGCAACCCGGACAGTAACTATGGCTACACCTTC
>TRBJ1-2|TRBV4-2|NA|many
CASSQDYGRSNYGYTF
TGTGCCAGCAGCCAAGACTATGGCCGGAGTAACTATGGCTACACCTTC
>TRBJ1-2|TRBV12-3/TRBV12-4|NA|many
CASSHSRDNYGYTF
TGTGCCAGCAGCCACAGCCGGGACAACTATGGCTACACCTTC
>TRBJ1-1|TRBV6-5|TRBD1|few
CASRNAADRGTEAFF
TGTGCCAGCAGAAACGCCGCCGACAGGGGCACTGAAGCTTTCTTT
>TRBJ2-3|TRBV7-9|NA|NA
CASSSPGGSLGADTQYF
TGTGCCAGCAGCTCGCCCGGGGGCTCTCTCGGGGCAGATACGCAGTATTTT
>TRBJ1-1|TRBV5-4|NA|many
CASSLALTGQTNTEAFF
TGTGCCAGCAGCTTGGCCCTAACCGGACAGACGAACACTGAAGCTTTCTTT
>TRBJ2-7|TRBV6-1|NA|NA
CASRVDPISEQYF
TGTGCCAGCAGGGTGGACCCTATAAGCGAGCAGTACTTC
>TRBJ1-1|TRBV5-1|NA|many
CASSLQGSNTEAFF
TGCGCCAGCAGCTTGCAGGGGTCGAACACTGAAGCTTTCTTT
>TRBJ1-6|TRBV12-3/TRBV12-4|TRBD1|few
CASSLETGRRGSPLHF
TGTGCCAGCAGTTTGGAGACAGGGCGTCGGGGTTCACCCCTCCACTTT
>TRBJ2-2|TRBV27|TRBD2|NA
CASRENGLAGGHGGELFF
TGTGCCAGCAGAGAAAACGGACTAGCGGGGGGGCACGGCGGGGAGCTGTTTTTT
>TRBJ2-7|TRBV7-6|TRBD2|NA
CASSPASAGVLYEQYF
TGTGCCAGCAGCCCCGCTTCGGCGGGAGTCCTGTACGAGCAGTACTTC
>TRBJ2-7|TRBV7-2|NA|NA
CASSVRLRNEQYF
TGTGCCAGCAGCGTAAGGCTACGGAACGAGCAGTACTTC
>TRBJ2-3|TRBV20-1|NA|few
CSARLLGGATDTQYF
TGCAGTGCTAGACTCTTGGGCGGGGCCACAGATACGCAGTATTTT
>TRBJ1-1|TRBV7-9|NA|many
CASSSPMNTEAFF
TGTGCCAGCAGCTCGCCGATGAACACTGAAGCTTTCTTT
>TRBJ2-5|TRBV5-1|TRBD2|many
CASSLGSGVETQYF
TGCGCCAGCAGCTTGGGTAGCGGGGTGGAGACCCAGTACTTC
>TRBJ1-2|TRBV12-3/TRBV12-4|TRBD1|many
CASSIGTGNYGYTF
TGTGCCAGCAGTATCGGGACAGGAAACTATGGCTACACCTTC
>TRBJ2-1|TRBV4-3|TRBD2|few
CASSQDEGRGDNNEQFF
TGCGCCAGCAGCCAAGATGAGGGGCGGGGGGACAACAATGAGCAGTTCTTC